This T cell receptor (beta chain) was obtained from a study of technical replicates of blood from four donors. This CDR3 is 16 amino acids long. From germline, CDR1 is SGHTA and CDR2 FQGNSA. With V trimmed by 4 bases and J by 1 base, 5 bases remained unmatched. Sequenced by immunoSEQ multiplex PCR; TCRdb stores in-frame clones only, minus some. Of almost 70,000 clones in the sample, roughly nine tenths were seen once. The chain combines TRBV7-2 with TRBJ1-3, with 9 nucleotides matching TRBD1. The receptor was isolated from a human donor in good health. Some clones in this sample may be carry-over from other donors' samples. The material sequenced was PBMCs. The CDR3 sequence: CASSSEQGASGNTIYF. The CDR3 DNA is TGTGCCAGCAGCTCCGAACAGGGGGCTTCTGGAAACACCATATATTTT. The full variable domain, completed using reference TRBV7-2 and TRBJ1-3, is GAGVSQSPSNKVTEKGKDVELRCDPISGHTALYWYRQSLGQGLEFLIYFQGNSAPDKSGLPSDRFSAERTGGSVSTLTIQRTQQEDSAVYLCASSSEQGASGNTIYFGEGSWLTVV.